This T cell receptor beta chain came from a study of cytomegalovirus exposure and HLA in healthy donors. Study findings and constraints: Cytomegalovirus association was listed for around 180 TCR beta chains.

Primers for the PCR totalled 60 Vbeta and 13 Jbeta. The repertoire was sequenced with immunoSEQ multiplex PCR; TCRdb's copy has only in-frame clones and lacks some. The sample includes 150,000 to 200,000 clones, roughly 79% of them seen just once. Germline V CDR1 and CDR2: MNHEY, SVGAGI. V was clipped by 6 bases and J by 0 bases, with 12 bases between them. The CDR3 is 14 amino acids. In regard to this clone: The antigen remains unidentified.

The chain couples TRBV6-5 to TRBJ2-7; D is unresolved. Sequencing was carried out using PBMCs. The TCR originated in a man younger than 45 in good health and CMV-seronegative. CDR3 amino acids: CASSSLPSSYEQYF. Written as DNA, the CDR3 is TGTGCCAGCAGCTCCCTCCCTTCCTCCTACGAGCAGTACTTC.